Listed here is a single TCR beta chain. Antigen unknown. This entry is derived from a study of cytomegalovirus exposure and HLA in healthy donors. Both 60 Vbeta primers and 13 Jbeta primers went into the PCR. Here immunoSEQ multiplex PCR was the method, and the copy in TCRdb shows in-frame clones only, minus some. The sample includes some 170,000 clones, more than 80% of them seen just once. Whole-study findings and limits: Presence/absence analyses supposed approximately even sequencing depth among donors. Further analysis was carried out later, and it showed several of the most significant clusters appearing linked to common viral pathogens.

The CDR3 covers 16 residues. V lost 4 bases, J lost 0 bases, and 5 bases stayed unmatched. Germline CDR1 reads LGHNA; CDR2 reads YNFKEQ. J is TRBJ2-7 and V is TRBV4-2, with TRBD2 matching over 11 bases. The receptor comes from a woman aged 18-29 years in good health and CMV-seronegative. The specimen sequenced was PBMCs. The CDR3 DNA reads TGTGCCAGCAGCCGAGGGACTAGCGGATACTCCTACGAGCAGTACTTC. Translated: CASSRGTSGYSYEQYF.